The rows below give T cell receptor beta chains drawn from one sample of a study of CD8+CD57+ T cells in acquired aplastic anemia. TCRdb re-called the reads with MiXCR, one entry per CDR3 protein. The table includes hundreds of thousands of distinct CDR3 sequences, around 72% detected once. The sequencing sample was made of sorted CD4+, CD8+, or CD8+CD57+ T cells (not recorded which) from PBMCs. These receptors originate from a human donor in good health, serving as a control. The CDR3 runs from the conserved cysteine through the conserved F or W. The order of the fields is D gene, J gene, clone size, V gene, CDR3 length, CDR3 DNA, CDR3 protein. D genes are given only for firm matches. For some rows the clone size is stated as once, few or many, or as a class when expanded; others skip it.

>.|TRBJ2-5|.|TRBV10-3|14
TGTGCCATCAGTGACCCGCGACAGCCCGACACGCAGTACTTC
CAISDPRQPDTQYF
>.|TRBJ1-1|.|TRBV6-5|12
TGTGCCTGCAGTTACGTGGCCGGGGAAGCTTTCTTT
CACSYVAGEAFF
>.|TRBJ2-3|once|TRBV4-2|16
TGTGCCAGCAGCCAAGGACTTCCGTCTAGCACAGATACGCAGTATTTT
CASSQGLPSSTDTQYF
>TRBD1|TRBJ1-2|.|TRBV12-3/TRBV12-4|14
TGTGCCAGCAACCCCTCGGGACAGCTCTATGGCTACACCTTC
CASNPSGQLYGYTF
>.|TRBJ1-4|.|TRBV7-8|17
TGTGCCAGCAGCATCCGGTTGAGGGGCGCAAAGAACGAAAAACTGTTTTTT
CASSIRLRGAKNEKLFF
>.|TRBJ1-1|many|TRBV20-1|15
TGCAGTGCTACCCCATTGACAGCTTTGAACACTGAAGCTTTCTTT
CSATPLTALNTEAFF
>TRBD2|TRBJ2-1|.|TRBV2|14
TGTGCCAGCAGTGAATTACGGGGGACTAACGAGCAGTTCTTC
CASSELRGTNEQFF
>.|TRBJ2-1|.|TRBV7-9|13
TGTGCCAGCCGCCGCGGGACCAAGGATGAGCAGTTGTTC
CASRRGTKDEQLF
>.|TRBJ2-2|.|TRBV5-5|14
TGTGCCAGCAGCAGCTCGCCAGGGGCCGGGGGGCTGTTTTTT
CASSSSPGAGGLFF
>.|TRBJ1-1|.|TRBV5-1|14
TGCGCCAGCAACCCTGATGGAGGCACTGATGAAGCTTTCTTT
CASNPDGGTDEAFF
>.|TRBJ2-2|.|TRBV5-5|11
TGTGCCAGCAGCGTAGATTCCAAGCTGTTTTTT
CASSVDSKLFF
>.|TRBJ1-1|many|TRBV7-2|16
TGTGCCAGCAGCTTAGAAGTGCAGCAACAAAACACTGAAGCTTTCTTT
CASSLEVQQQNTEAFF
>TRBD1|TRBJ2-7|.|TRBV2|13
TGTGCCAGCAGCGCGACAGGGGGCGACGGGCAGTACTTC
CASSATGGDGQYF
>.|TRBJ1-2|.|TRBV7-9|17
TGTGCCAGCAGCTTTGACGGGCGGTTCGTGACTAATGATGGCTACACCTTC
CASSFDGRFVTNDGYTF
>.|TRBJ1-5|.|TRBV9|16
.
CASLRANYGYTFAQHF
>TRBD2|TRBJ2-7|.|TRBV7-9|15
TGTGCCAGCAGCTTAAACGGGGGGACCACCTATGAGCAATACTTC
CASSLNGGTTYEQYF
>.|TRBJ2-1|.|TRBV5-1|11
TGCGCCAGCAGGGGGGGGCAGGAAAACATCTTC
CASRGGQENIF
>.|TRBJ2-1|.|TRBV9|14
TGTGCCAGCAGCGGTCTGGCTGGCGGATACAAGGATATCTTC
CASSGLAGGYKDIF
>TRBD1|TRBJ1-5|.|TRBV20-1|14
TGCAGTGCTGGACAGGGAGTTGGCAATCAGCCCCAGCATTTT
CSAGQGVGNQPQHF
>.|TRBJ2-3|.|TRBV7-2|16
TGTGCCAGCAGCCGCCGCCAAGGACACCGATCCGAAACGCAGTATTTT
CASSRRQGHRSETQYF
>.|TRBJ2-6|.|TRBV5-1|18
TGCGCCAGCAGCTCGATACAGGGTGGCGACTCTGGGGCCAACGTCCTGACTTTC
CASSSIQGGDSGANVLTF
>.|TRBJ1-1|.|TRBV20-1|14
TGCAGTGCTAGACACAGTAGCGAAAAACGTGAAGCTTTCTTT
CSARHSSEKREAFF
>.|TRBJ2-7|.|TRBV2|13
TGTGCTGCTCTGGGGCTCTCGATCCACGAGCAGTACTTC
CAALGLSIHEQYF
>.|TRBJ1-6|.|TRBV7-9|16
TGTGCCAGCAGCGCGACCGGCGGCTCCTATAAGTCCCTCCTCCACTTT
CASSATGGSYKSLLHF
>.|TRBJ1-2|.|TRBV10-3|14
TGTGCCATCAGCGAGCCCGCGGAGGACTATGGCTACACCTTC
CAISEPAEDYGYTF